This TCR beta chain was identified during a study of T cell changes during pregnancy in multiple sclerosis. Here immunoSEQ multiplex PCR was the method, and the copy in TCRdb shows in-frame clones only, minus some. The sample holds approximately 43,000 clones, roughly 93% seen once. V was cut by 7 bases and J by 1 base, with 2 bases left in between. Germline V gene data show CDR1 as LNHDA and CDR2 as SQIVND (reference sequence). This CDR3 is 12 amino acids long. This receptor was obtained from a female donor with multiple sclerosis, enrolled in a pregnancy study. This specimen consisted of CD8+ T cells from peripheral blood mononuclear cells, obtained after pregnancy. The gene calls are TRBV19 and TRBJ2-6; D gene uncertain. The CDR3 DNA reads TGTGCCAGTACGTCTGGGGCCAACGTCCTGACTTTC. Its protein product is CASTSGANVLTF. The whole variable domain, remainder taken from reference TRBV19 and TRBJ2-6, is DGGITQSPKYLFRKEGQNVTLSCEQNLNHDAMYWYRQDPGQGLRLIYYSQIVNDFQKGDIAEGYSVSREKKESFPLTVTSAQKNPTAFYLCASTSGANVLTFGAGSRLTVL.